This T cell receptor beta chain was sequenced in a study of beta chain features in type 1 diabetes. Reverse transcription of all isolated RNA meant that expressed TCRB transcripts were sequenced. The method was immunoSEQ multiplex PCR; TCRdb's version includes in-frame clones alone and lacks a portion of them. The table has 200,000 to 250,000 clones, roughly 17% seen once; the top ten hold approximately 0.081%. Study results and limitations: In all four CD4+ subsets, TCRB CDR3 length was significantly, moderately reduced in type 1 diabetes. Over-representation of high TCR-expressing cells was a possible consequence of cDNA sequencing.

The CDR3 extends over 12 amino acids. V was pared by 4 bases and J by 2 bases, with 7 bases between. Per the germline V gene, CDR1 is SGHDT and CDR2 is YYEEEE. On this clone itself: Its antigen remains unidentified.

The sequence came from a man aged 30-40 years with type 1 diabetes. This chain joins TRBV5-6 and TRBJ2-7; the D is unclear. The sample consisted of naive CD4+ T cells from blood. CDR3: CASSGSPYEQYF. CDR3 sequence (DNA): TGTGCCAGCAGCGGCTCCCCCTACGAGCAGTACTTC.